This passage covers 5 T cell receptor beta chains from one sample sequenced in a study of TIL therapy for anti-PD-1-resistant metastatic lung cancer. This was the immunoSEQ v3 assay. Clones were read by immunoSEQ multiplex PCR, and TCRdb kept only the in-frame ones, dropping some. The table has about 50,000 clones, roughly 85% seen once. Time point denoted: pre-treatment sample, taken before nivolumab and TIL therapy. This sample comprised blood, obtained at baseline. The receptors stem from a woman between 25 and 85 years old with non-small cell lung cancer.

This rearrangement joins TRBV5-1 to TRBJ2-5; D might be TRBD2 (6 bases). The CDR3 length is 15 residues. In germline, CDR1 is SGHRS, CDR2 YFSETQ. The V gene lost 0 bases and the J gene lost 5 bases, with 14 bases spanning the gap. Here the CDR3 DNA reads TGCGCCAGCAGCTTGGGAGTCGGGAGAGGGGAGACCCAGTACTTC. This encodes CASSLGVGRGETQYF.

This chain joins TRBV5-1 and TRBJ1-1; D is unclear. This CDR3 contains 14 residues. CDR1 is SGHRS, CDR2 YFSETQ, per germline. The V end was cut by 2 bases, the J end by 4 bases, with 12 bases between. The CDR3: CASSFSGSGTEAFF. CDR3 coding DNA: TGCGCCAGCAGCTTTTCAGGTTCCGGCACTGAAGCTTTCTTT. The full variable domain, rest sourced from reference TRBV5-1 and TRBJ1-1, is KAGVTQTPRYLIKTRGQQVTLSCSPISGHRSVSWYQQTPGQGLQFLFEYFSETQRNKGNFPGRFSGRQFSNSRSEMNVSTLELGDSALYLCASSFSGSGTEAFFGQGTRLTVV.

This rearrangement joins TRBV5-4 to TRBJ1-2, with D hard to call. Trimming stripped 0 bases from V and 4 bases from J, with 13 bases between. The CDR3 has 15 residues. In germline, CDR1 is SGHNT, CDR2 YYREEE (reference sequence). CDR3 sequence (DNA): TGTGCCAGCAGCTTGGAGCGTCAGCAACTCTATGGCTACACCTTC. Encoded protein: CASSLERQQLYGYTF.

As for this clone: The same CDR3 also results from other DNA sequences found in this sample. The chain is built from TRBV5-1 and TRBJ1-1, with a tentative D call TRBD1 (6 bases). Germline loops: CDR1 SGHRS, CDR2 YFSETQ. Trimming cost V 1 base and J 7 bases, with 11 bases left between them. The CDR3 has 13 residues. The CDR3 coding sequence is TGCGCCAGCAGCTTGACAGGGCAGAATGAAGCTTTCTTT. It encodes CASSLTGQNEAFF.

The chain carries TRBV6-4 and TRBJ1-4, with 8 nucleotides matching TRBD1. The trim removed 9 bases at V and 8 bases at J, leaving 11 bases unmatched. The CDR3 consists of 14 residues. Per germline, CDR1 MRHNA and CDR2 SNTAGT. In DNA form, the CDR3 reads TGTGCCAGTTTTACCGGGACAGGAAACGAAAAACTGTTTTTT. This sequence encodes CASFTGTGNEKLFF.